The 9 T cell receptor beta chains given below trace back to one sample, sequenced in a study of blood T cell repertoires in COVID-19. Produced via immunoSEQ multiplex PCR; TCRdb's table is partial and in-frame only. Of approximately 60,000 clones detected, around four fifths appear once; the ten largest clones hold roughly 22%. Material: peripheral blood. The source is a woman older than 75 with active or convalescent COVID-19.

J is TRBJ1-5 and V is TRBV6-6; unclear D gene. From germline, CDR1 is MNHNY and CDR2 SVGAGI (reference sequence). Trimming removed 6 bases from V and 4 bases from J, with 4 bases in between. The CDR3 has 11 residues. The CDR3 loop is CASRLNQPQHF. CDR3 bases: TGTGCCAGCAGGTTAAATCAGCCCCAGCATTTT.

This CDR3 is CASTRGGQPQHF. As DNA, the CDR3 is TGTGCCAGCACTCGGGGAGGTCAGCCCCAGCATTTT. The chain carries TRBV5-6 and TRBJ1-5; D gene uncertain. CDR1 is SGHDT and CDR2 is YYEEEE in the germline V gene. The CDR3 totals 12 residues. V was clipped by 6 bases and J by 6 bases, with 10 bases between them.

This clone was counted only a few times. The chain couples TRBV18 to TRBJ1-6, with TRBD1 matching 9 bases. CDR1 is KGHSH and CDR2 is LQKENI in the germline V gene. Trimming at V came to 2 bases and at J to 7 bases, leaving 3 bases not matched to a gene. This CDR3 has 15 residues. The CDR3 loop reads CASSPSGQGNSPLHF. CDR3 DNA: TGTGCCAGCTCACCATCCGGACAGGGGAATTCACCCCTCCACTTT.

The CDR3 loop is CASSLDSGGLNEQFF. In nucleotides, the CDR3 is TGCGCCAGCAGCTTGGATAGCGGGGGGCTGAATGAGCAGTTCTTC. The rearrangement uses TRBV5-1 and TRBJ2-1; the match to TRBD2 covers 10 bases. Trimming cost V 0 bases and J 7 bases; bases outside gene matches: 4. This CDR3 region has 15 residues. In germline, CDR1 is SGHRS, CDR2 YFSETQ.

The rearrangement uses TRBV7-3 and TRBJ2-5, with TRBD2 matching over 16 bases. The CDR3 has 17 residues. The germline V gene has CDR1 SGHTA and CDR2 FQGTGA. J lost 5 bases, V lost 2 bases, and 5 bases had no gene match. CDR3 in amino acids: CASSLQGLAGGRETQYF. In DNA, the CDR3 is TGTGCCAGCAGCTTACAGGGACTAGCGGGGGGGCGCGAGACCCAGTACTTC.

In this sample, this clone turned up once. This chain uses TRBV7-9 with TRBJ1-2, with 8 bases that match TRBD1. CDR3 length equals 15 residues. V lost 3 bases and J lost 4; bases outside the gene matches: 7. Germline V gene lookup returns CDR1 SEHNR and CDR2 FQNEAQ (reference sequence). The CDR3 protein is CASSFRNRGSYGYTF. The CDR3 coding sequence is TGTGCCAGCAGCTTTAGAAACAGGGGGAGCTATGGCTACACCTTC.

The CDR3 spells CASRMAGEYEQYF. The CDR3 bases are TGCGCCAGCAGGATGGCAGGGGAGTACGAGCAGTACTTC. The gene calls are TRBV5-1 and TRBJ2-7; a weak D match, TRBD1 (6 bases). CDR1 and CDR2 from the germline V gene are SGHRS and YFSETQ. V was clipped by 5 bases and J by 4 bases, with 13 bases between them. The CDR3 length is 13 residues.

The V gene is TRBV29-1, the J gene TRBJ1-1; D is ambiguous. CDR3 size: 14 residues. V shed 5 bases and J shed 0 bases, with 13 bases lying between them. CDR1 and CDR2 from the germline V gene are SQVTM and ANQGSEA. In DNA form, the CDR3 reads TGCAGCGTTAATAAGGTAGCGATGAACACTGAAGCTTTCTTT. Translating gives CSVNKVAMNTEAFF.

V is TRBV2 and J is TRBJ2-5, with 8 bases identical to TRBD2. V shed 8 bases, J shed 5 bases, and the junction held 4 bases outside the gene matches. The length of the CDR3 is 12 residues. Germline lookup yields CDR1 SNHLY and CDR2 FYNNEI. The CDR3 loop reads CASEERGETQYF. For the CDR3, the DNA is TGTGCCAGCGAGGAGCGGGGGGAGACCCAGTACTTC.